Listed here are 20 T cell receptor beta chains from one sample, sequenced in a study of T cell responses to AZD1222 COVID-19 vaccine. Assay: immunoSEQ multiplex PCR; the TCRdb copy retains only in-frame clones and omits some. The data hold around 180,000 clones, with 75% to 90% observed a single time. Sample: peripheral blood, taken on day 0 of AZD1222 vaccination. These receptors all come from an adult in good health.

V is TRBV12-3 or TRBV12-4 and J is TRBJ2-5, with 7 bases fitting TRBD1. The CDR3 contains 13 residues. V gave up 9 bases and J gave up 0 bases; unmatched junction bases: 4. The chain's CDR3 is CASSGTDQETQYF. The CDR3 nucleotides are TGTGCCAGTTCCGGGACAGACCAAGAGACCCAGTACTTC.

This clone was observed a few times. The chain carries TRBV12-5 and TRBJ2-7; D unclear. The germline CDR1 and CDR2 sequences are LGHNT and FRNRAP. CDR3 length equals 12 residues. The V end was cut by 1 base, the J end by 3 bases, with 4 bases between. The CDR3 DNA follows: TGTGCTAGTGGTTTGGGGGACTACGAGCAGTACTTC. Protein product: CASGLGDYEQYF.

This clone was seen just once. This chain uses TRBV19 with TRBJ1-2; D is possibly TRBD1 (5 bases). Trimming pared 3 bases from V and 8 bases from J, leaving 22 bases between. The CDR3 is 16 residues long. Germline values: CDR1 LNHDA, CDR2 SQIVND (reference sequence). The CDR3, as DNA: TGTGCCAGTAGTATCCCAGACAGACGAAAGCTGAAGGGCTACACCTTC. It yields the protein CASSIPDRRKLKGYTF.

This rearrangement joins TRBV10-3 to TRBJ1-6; D perhaps matches TRBD1 (5 bases). CDR1 and CDR2 from the germline V gene are ENHRY and SYGVKD. Trimming took off 11 bases at V and 1 base at J, with 12 bases between the two ends. The CDR3 totals 14 residues. This CDR3 is CASGVFSYNSPLHF. CDR3 sequence (DNA): TGTGCCTCGGGGGTGTTTTCCTATAATTCACCCCTCCACTTT.

This chain links TRBV4-1 with TRBJ1-5; D gene uncertain. Germline assignment: CDR1 MGHRA and CDR2 YSYEKL. Trimming cost V 2 bases and J 1 base, with 12 bases left between them. The CDR3 runs 16 residues. Here the CDR3 reads CASSQSGPASNQPQHF. CDR3 in DNA: TGCGCCAGCAGCCAAAGTGGGCCAGCAAGCAATCAGCCCCAGCATTTT.

The J gene is TRBJ1-2, the V gene TRBV7-2; D gene unclear. The CDR3 covers 15 residues. CDR1 and CDR2 from the germline V gene are SGHTA and FQGNSA. V shed 1 base and J shed 3 bases, with 12 bases lying between them. The CDR3 nucleotides read TGTGCCAGCAGCTTAGAAGGACGGAACTACTATGGCTACACCTTC. It yields the protein CASSLEGRNYYGYTF. Drawing the rest from reference TRBV7-2 and TRBJ1-2, the complete variable domain is GAGVSQSPSNKVTEKGKDVELRCDPISGHTALYWYRQSLGQGLEFLIYFQGNSAPDKSGLPSDRFSAERTGGSVSTLTIQRTQQEDSAVYLCASSLEGRNYYGYTFGSGTRLTVV.

In DNA form, the CDR3 reads TGTGCCAGCAGCTCCGGCCGCGGGACAGGGAGCTACGAGCAGTACTTC. Translated: CASSSGRGTGSYEQYF. The rearrangement joins TRBV5-6 to TRBJ2-7, with TRBD1 matching 9 bases. With 3 bases clipped from V and 3 bases from J, the junction kept 10 bases outside the gene matches. Germline assignment: CDR1 SGHDT and CDR2 YYEEEE. This CDR3 is 16 amino acids long.

The V gene is TRBV30, the J gene TRBJ1-4; the D gene is possibly TRBD1 (6 bases). The CDR3 totals 18 residues. V was clipped by 3 bases and J by 0 bases, with 20 bases between them. Per germline, CDR1 GTSNPN and CDR2 SVGIG (reference sequence). The CDR3 sequence is CAWSTPDRPDSTNEKLFF. Written as DNA, the CDR3 is TGTGCCTGGAGCACTCCCGACAGGCCAGATTCAACTAATGAAAAACTGTTTTTT.

The chain links TRBV7-9 to TRBJ2-1, with D possibly TRBD1 on 5 matching bases. The germline gives CDR1 SEHNR, CDR2 FQNEAQ (reference sequence). The CDR3 contains 15 residues. Trimming removed 5 bases at V and 0 bases at J, with 11 bases between. The CDR3 region is CASSPLGPSYNEQFF. The DNA of the CDR3 is TGTGCCAGCAGCCCCCTGGGGCCCTCCTACAATGAGCAGTTCTTC.

V and J are TRBV11-2 and TRBJ2-5, with D possibly TRBD1 on 6 matching bases. The CDR3 runs 14 residues. In germline, CDR1 is SGHAT, CDR2 FQNNGV. Trimming cost V 1 base and J 2 bases, with 8 bases left between them. This chain's CDR3 is CASSLGQEQETQYF. The CDR3 region has the DNA TGTGCCAGCAGCTTAGGACAGGAGCAAGAGACCCAGTACTTC.

For this clone: Different DNA sequences within this sample yield the same CDR3. The V and J genes are TRBV3-1 (or the pseudogene TRBV3-2) and TRBJ1-5, with D uncertain. This CDR3 region has 12 residues. V lost 1 base and J 7 bases, leaving 5 bases between the germline ends. The germline CDR1 and CDR2 sequences are LGHDT and YNNKEL (reference sequence). CDR3 in DNA: TGTGCCAGCAGCCAAGGTGGGCAGCCCCAGCATTTT. Encoded protein: CASSQGGQPQHF.

The V call is TRBV27, the J call TRBJ2-7, with a possible D match to TRBD1 (6 bases). The ends were cut back, 3 bases at V and 1 base at J, with 10 bases in the middle. CDR3 length equals 14 residues. CDR1 and CDR2 (germline): MNHEY, SMNVEV (reference sequence). This CDR3 is CASSFLDSSYEQYF. The CDR3 DNA follows: TGTGCCAGCAGTTTCTTGGACAGTTCCTACGAGCAGTACTTC.

The chain combines TRBV7-2 with TRBJ2-7; tentative D call: TRBD2 (8 bases). V lost 5 bases and J 3 bases, leaving 17 bases between the germline ends. CDR3 length equals 15 residues. Germline lookup yields CDR1 SGHTA and CDR2 FQGNSA. The CDR3 here is CASSKGASGLYEQYF. DNA for the CDR3: TGTGCCAGCAGCAAGGGGGCTAGCGGGCTCTACGAGCAGTACTTC.

The rearrangement links TRBV30 to TRBJ2-1, with TRBD2 matching over 8 bases. Germline V gene sequence: CDR1 GTSNPN, CDR2 SVGIG (reference sequence). V shed 1 base, J shed 7 bases, and the junction held 15 bases outside the gene matches. The CDR3 contains 17 residues. The CDR3 spells CAWSAGQARGAQNEQFF. Written as DNA, the CDR3 is TGTGCCTGGAGTGCTGGTCAGGCGCGGGGGGCCCAGAATGAGCAGTTCTTC.

J is TRBJ2-7 and V is TRBV11-3; 9 nucleotides line up with TRBD1. CDR1 and CDR2 (germline): SGHNT, YENEEA. CDR3 size: 16 residues. V lost 0 bases and J lost 6; bases outside the gene matches: 9. The CDR3, as DNA: TGTGCCAGCAGCTTAGAAGGGACAGGGCGCCGAGGCGAGCAGTACTTC. It translates to CASSLEGTGRRGEQYF.

This clone was observed once. This rearrangement joins TRBV18 to TRBJ1-3, with D possibly TRBD1 on 6 matching bases. This CDR3 is built from 14 residues. The ends were cut back, 5 bases at V and 4 bases at J, with 12 bases in the middle. CDR1 and CDR2 (germline): KGHSH, LQKENI. CDR3 in amino acids: CASSMGAGGNTIYF. In DNA, the CDR3 is TGTGCCAGCTCAATGGGGGCCGGCGGAAACACCATATATTTT.

The gene calls are TRBV5-1 and TRBJ1-4, with 7 bases aligning to TRBD1. This CDR3 has 15 residues. The V segment lost 4 bases and the J segment 0 bases; nucleotides outside the gene matches: 3. Germline CDR1 is SGHRS and CDR2 is YFSETQ. The CDR3 DNA reads TGCGCCAGCAGCCAAGACAGGGCAACTAATGAAAAACTGTTTTTT. Amino acids: CASSQDRATNEKLFF.

The chain uses TRBV6-5 and TRBJ2-1; 7 bases are a match to TRBD2. CDR1 MNHEY and CDR2 SVGAGI come from the germline V gene. The CDR3 is 15 residues long. With 5 bases clipped from V and 0 bases from J, the junction kept 4 bases outside the gene matches. The CDR3 bases are TGTGCCAGCAGTCCCGGGAGGAGCTCCTACAATGAGCAGTTCTTC. Translation gives CASSPGRSSYNEQFF.

The rearrangement links TRBV6-2 or TRBV6-3 to TRBJ1-2; D not resolved. Germline CDR1 and CDR2: MNHEY and SVGEGT. The CDR3 is 15 residues long. V gave up 0 bases and J gave up 4 bases, with 12 bases separating them. The CDR3: CASSYSYSSLYGYTF. For the CDR3, the DNA is TGTGCCAGCAGTTACTCGTATAGCAGTCTCTATGGCTACACCTTC.

This chain connects TRBV4-1 to TRBJ2-1, with D possibly TRBD2 on 5 matching bases. CDR3 length equals 14 residues. Germline loops: CDR1 MGHRA, CDR2 YSYEKL. V lost 0 bases and J lost 6, with 9 bases in between. CDR3 amino acids: CASSQEGAINEQFF. The CDR3 DNA sequence: TGCGCCAGCAGCCAAGAGGGAGCGATCAATGAGCAGTTCTTC.